A selection of T cell receptor beta chains follows, all from one sample in a study of blood T cell repertoires in COVID-19. Sequencing was performed with immunoSEQ multiplex PCR; in TCRdb, only in-frame clones are kept and a portion is missing. The sample carries tens of thousands of clones, roughly 86% recorded once. Material for sequencing was peripheral blood. Every receptor here comes from a human donor in a cohort sampled during active COVID-19. Both conserved end residues are part of each CDR3. A D gene is named only where the DNA matches it firmly. The size of a clone is reported for some rows only, either as once, few or many, or as a class for expanded clones.

v_call	clone_size	d_call	j_call	cdr3_nt	cdr3_aa
TRBV4-2	NA	TRBD2	TRBJ2-3	TGTGCCAGCAGCCAAGGAGCGGGGGCAGATACGCAGTATTTT	CASSQGAGADTQYF
TRBV7-6	NA	TRBD2	TRBJ2-2	TGTGCCAGCAGCTTGGGACTAGCGGGAGGGCCTGGAACCGGGGAGCTGTTTTTT	CASSLGLAGGPGTGELFF
TRBV19	NA	TRBD2	TRBJ2-1	TGTGCCAGTAGTAACCCCCGAGCGGACAGGGGACTAGCGGGATACAATGAGCAGTTCTTC	CASSNPRADRGLAGYNEQFF
TRBV7-6	few	NA	TRBJ2-2	TGTGCCAGCAGCCAGGGACTAGGGACAGGGCAATCCGGGGAGCTGTTTTTT	CASSQGLGTGQSGELFF
TRBV7-9	NA	NA	TRBJ1-3	TGTGCCAGCAGCACCGATTCAGGGACTGGAAACACCATATATTTT	CASSTDSGTGNTIYF
TRBV7-2	once	NA	TRBJ2-3	TGTGCCAGCAGCTCCAGCCGGGAGCAGTATTTT	CASSSSREQYF
TRBV5-1	NA	TRBD1	TRBJ2-1	TGCGCCAGCAGAACAGGGGGTCGGAATGAGCAGTTCTTC	CASRTGGRNEQFF
TRBV4-2	NA	NA	TRBJ1-2	TGTGCCAGCAGCCAAGACTCCCCTAACTATGGCTACACCTTC	CASSQDSPNYGYTF
TRBV3-1/TRBV3-2	NA	TRBD1	TRBJ1-3	TGTGCCAGCAGCCGCAGAGGGGGCGCCGGAAACACCATATATTTT	CASSRRGGAGNTIYF
TRBV2	NA	NA	TRBJ2-1	TGTGCCAGCAAGGTCGAGGGCCCCTACAATGAGCAGTTCTTC	CASKVEGPYNEQFF
TRBV18	NA	NA	TRBJ1-1	TGTGCCAGCTCACCACCGGCCCCACGGGGCACTGAAGCTTTCTTT	CASSPPAPRGTEAFF
TRBV11-2	NA	NA	TRBJ1-1	TGTGCCAGCAGCCGCGTATGGAGCACTGAAGCTTTCTTT	CASSRVWSTEAFF
TRBV5-4	NA	NA	TRBJ2-7	TGTGCCAGCAGCCTGGAGGGAGTAGACGAGCAGTACTTC	CASSLEGVDEQYF
TRBV18	NA	NA	TRBJ2-7	TGTGCCAGCTCACCATCCAGGTCCGACTACGAGCAGTACTTC	CASSPSRSDYEQYF
TRBV7-2	NA	NA	TRBJ2-5	TGTGCCAGCGGGGGGTGGGATCAAGAGACCCAGTACTTC	CASGGWDQETQYF
TRBV20-1	NA	NA	TRBJ2-5	TGCAGTGCTAGTCTCACACTGGGGGGAACGGAGACCCAGTACTTC	CSASLTLGGTETQYF
TRBV7-9	NA	TRBD1	TRBJ1-3	TGTGCCAGCAGCTTGGACAGGGTTTATGGAAACACCATATATTTT	CASSLDRVYGNTIYF
TRBV18	NA	TRBD1	TRBJ1-5	TGTGCCAGCTCTTTAATACAGGGGAAGGGCAATCAGCCCCAGCATTTT	CASSLIQGKGNQPQHF
TRBV27	NA	NA	TRBJ2-1	TGTGCCAGCAGTTTATCGTACTACAATGAGCAGTTCTTC	CASSLSYYNEQFF
TRBV6-5	NA	TRBD1	TRBJ2-1	TGTGCCAGCAGTTACCGGACAGGGAACAATGAGCAGTTCTTC	CASSYRTGNNEQFF
TRBV27	NA	TRBD1	TRBJ2-7	TGTGCCAGCAGTCCCGACAGGGTTAGAGGCGAGCAGTACTTC	CASSPDRVRGEQYF
TRBV27	NA	TRBD1	TRBJ1-2	TGTGCCAGCAGTTTATTGATCCACGTGGGCAGGGGGCTCTTTGGTGGCTACACCTTC	CASSLLIHVGRGLFGGYTF
TRBV9	NA	NA	TRBJ2-3	TGTGCCAGCAGTCCTATCACAGATACGCAGTATTTT	CASSPITDTQYF
TRBV28	NA	NA	TRBJ1-5	TGTGCCAGCACCCGGGGGGGAAGCAATCAGCCCCAGCATTTT	CASTRGGSNQPQHF
TRBV27	NA	NA	TRBJ2-2	TGTGCCAGCAGTCAACTACCCACCGGGGAGCTGTTTTTT	CASSQLPTGELFF
TRBV24-1	NA	NA	TRBJ2-1	TGTGCCACCAGTGACCCCGGAGGAGGGACAGAGGATGAGCAGTTCTTC	CATSDPGGGTEDEQFF
TRBV13	NA	TRBD1	TRBJ2-2	TGTGCCAGCAGCTCCCGGACAGGGAAAACCGGGGAGCTGTTTTTT	CASSSRTGKTGELFF
TRBV2	NA	TRBD1	TRBJ2-2	TGTGCCAGCAGCAACAGGGGGAATGGGGCCGGGGAGCTGTTTTTT	CASSNRGNGAGELFF
TRBV5-8	NA	NA	TRBJ1-3	TGTGCCAGCAGCTTCCAGGCGAGCTCTGGAAACACCATATATTTT	CASSFQASSGNTIYF
TRBV6-1	NA	TRBD2	TRBJ2-1	TGTGCCAGCAGTGAGCTAGCGGGTGCCTACAATGAGCAGTTCTTC	CASSELAGAYNEQFF
TRBV7-3	once	TRBD2	TRBJ2-1	TGTGCCAGCAGCTTAAAAGCTAGCGGTTTCAATGAGCAGTTCTTC	CASSLKASGFNEQFF
TRBV7-3	few	NA	TRBJ1-5	TGTGCCAGCAGCCCGGGGTCGGGAGAGCCCCAGCATTTT	CASSPGSGEPQHF
TRBV3-1/TRBV3-2	few	TRBD2	TRBJ2-3	TGTGCCAGCAGCCGCTATCGAACTAGCGGGTCCTCTTTCTACACAGATACGCAGTATTTT	CASSRYRTSGSSFYTDTQYF
TRBV19	NA	TRBD1	TRBJ1-2	TGTGCCAGTAGTAGAGGGGGCCATGGTGGCTACACCTTC	CASSRGGHGGYTF
TRBV7-3	NA	NA	TRBJ2-5	TGTGCCAGCAGCCCCAGAGGCGGATCGCAAGAGACCCAGTACTTC	CASSPRGGSQETQYF
TRBV28	once	TRBD1	TRBJ2-7	TGTGCCAGCAGTTTACAGGGGGCGAAGCAGTACTTC	CASSLQGAKQYF
TRBV18	NA	TRBD2	TRBJ2-3	TGTGCCAGCTCACCGACGACTAGCGGGACAGATACGCAGTATTTT	CASSPTTSGTDTQYF
TRBV7-3	NA	NA	TRBJ2-7	TGTGCCAGCAGCTTGAGTTCAAGCTCCTACGAGCAGTACTTC	CASSLSSSSYEQYF
TRBV6-2/TRBV6-3	NA	TRBD2	TRBJ2-3	TGTGCCAGCAGTTACGGGACTAGCGGGAGGACGGATACGCAGTATTTT	CASSYGTSGRTDTQYF
TRBV4-1	NA	TRBD2	TRBJ2-3	TGCGCCAGCAGCCAAGCGCTAGCGGCCGATACGCAGTATTTT	CASSQALAADTQYF
TRBV7-9	NA	NA	TRBJ2-7	TGTGCCAGCAGCTTCGTGGCTAGCTACGAGCAGTACTTC	CASSFVASYEQYF
TRBV3-1/TRBV3-2	few	TRBD2	TRBJ2-7	TGTGCCAGCAGCCCTCTAGCGGGAGGGACCTACGAGCAGTACTTC	CASSPLAGGTYEQYF
TRBV5-1	once	TRBD1	TRBJ1-1	TGCGCCAGCGAAGTGACAGGGGGCACTGAAGCTTTCTTT	CASEVTGGTEAFF
TRBV6-5	few	TRBD1	TRBJ1-1	TGTGCCAGCAGTTACTCACAGGGGACCACTGAAGCTTTCTTT	CASSYSQGTTEAFF
TRBV7-3	NA	TRBD2	TRBJ2-1	TGTGCCAGCAGCAGCATAGCGGGAGTGTACAATGAGCAGTTCTTC	CASSSIAGVYNEQFF
TRBV19	NA	TRBD2	TRBJ2-1	TGTGCCAGTAGTATTGTCCGCCTAGCGGGAGGCAATGAGCAGTTCTTC	CASSIVRLAGGNEQFF
TRBV21-1	NA	NA	TRBJ2-7	TGTGCCAGCAGCCCGCGTCCTAGCGGACTTTACGAGCAGTACTTC	CASSPRPSGLYEQYF